This entry lists 4 T cell receptor beta chains sequenced from one sample in a study of beta chain features in type 1 diabetes. What was sequenced were expressed TCRB transcripts, since all of the isolated RNA had been reverse transcribed. The protocol was immunoSEQ multiplex PCR, while the TCRdb copy is restricted to in-frame clones and leaves out a portion. The sample has 250,000 or so clones; 27% are singletons. The specimen was central memory CD4+ T cells from blood. These receptors originate from a man between 25 and 39 years old in good health.

The V gene is TRBV7-2, the J gene TRBJ2-7, with 7 positions matching TRBD2. In germline, CDR1 is SGHTA, CDR2 FQGNSA. CDR3 length: 14 amino acids. With 1 base clipped from V and 3 bases from J, the junction kept 3 bases outside the gene matches. As DNA, the CDR3 is TGTGCCAGCAGCTTAGGGACTAGGGGCTACGAGCAGTACTTC. Its translation is CASSLGTRGYEQYF.

As DNA, the CDR3 is TGCGCCAGCAGCCAGGGGGGGGTGAGCACAGATACGCAGTATTTT. The encoded protein is CASSQGGVSTDTQYF. The rearrangement joins TRBV4-3 to TRBJ2-3; 7 bases are a match to TRBD2. With V trimmed by 3 bases and J by 0 bases, 3 bases remained unmatched. The CDR3 length is 15 residues. Per the germline V gene, CDR1 is LGHNA and CDR2 is YSLEER.

The rearrangement uses TRBV4-3 and TRBJ1-1; TRBD1 is a possible D gene (5 bases). Germline assignment: CDR1 LGHNA and CDR2 YSLEER. V was trimmed by 4 bases and J by 5 bases, leaving 20 bases between them. CDR3 size: 16 residues. This CDR3 is CASSPFLGAMGTEAFF. In nucleotides, the CDR3 is TGCGCCAGCAGCCCCTTCCTCGGGGCAATGGGGACTGAAGCTTTCTTT.

The chain is built from TRBV29-1 and TRBJ2-1; D gene uncertain. This CDR3 is 13 amino acids long. V lost 0 bases and J lost 3, with 6 bases in between. Germline V CDR1 and CDR2: SQVTM, ANQGSEA. This CDR3 reads CSVEDPGYNEQFF. For the CDR3, the DNA is TGCAGCGTTGAAGATCCAGGCTACAATGAGCAGTTCTTC.